The 14 T cell receptor beta chains below all came from one sample that was sequenced in a study of graft-versus-host responses after intestinal transplantation. The repertoire was sequenced with immunoSEQ multiplex PCR; TCRdb's copy has only in-frame clones and lacks some. The sample shows 70,000 to 80,000 clones, about nine tenths of them seen only once. No antigen has been identified for these receptors. This specimen was unstimulated CD8+ T cells sorted from spleen or lymph node cells, taken before intestinal transplant. These receptors all stem from a human donor who received an intestinal transplant.

The chain links TRBV6-5 to TRBJ2-7, with D perhaps TRBD2 (6 bases). The germline V gene has CDR1 MNHEY and CDR2 SVGAGI. The CDR3 sequence is 13 residues long. Trimming removed 11 bases at V and 1 base at J, with 15 bases between. The CDR3 sequence: CAAGTGTSYEQYF. CDR3 DNA: TGTGCCGCAGGAACCGGGACTTCCTACGAGCAGTACTTC.

The J gene is TRBJ2-7, the V gene TRBV6-5, with no clear D. The CDR3 loop spans 13 amino acids. CDR1 MNHEY and CDR2 SVGAGI come from the germline V gene. Between the trimmed V and J ends, which lost 4 bases and 6 bases, there was a span of 13 bases. The CDR3 region is CASSLSLVSEQYF. The CDR3 bases are TGTGCCAGCAGTTTAAGCCTAGTTAGCGAGCAGTACTTC.

This clone was counted between two and nine times. V usage is TRBV27 and J usage is TRBJ1-1; D uncertain. This CDR3 has 14 amino acids. The V and J ends lost 3 bases and 5 bases respectively, with 13 bases between them. CDR1 is MNHEY, CDR2 SMNVEV, per germline (reference sequence). The CDR3 here is CASSFGLPGTEAFF. The CDR3 DNA reads as TGTGCCAGCAGTTTCGGTTTACCGGGAACTGAAGCTTTCTTT.

The chain has TRBV6-6 and TRBJ2-5; 8 bases agree with TRBD2. The CDR3 loop spans 11 amino acids. Germline V CDR1 and CDR2: MNHNY, SVGAGI (reference sequence). V shed 10 bases, J shed 4 bases, and the junction held 2 bases outside the gene matches. DNA of the CDR3: TGTGCCACGGGGGGGGGAGAGACCCAGTACTTC. Amino acid sequence: CATGGGETQYF.

This clone was counted a single time. This chain joins TRBV13 and TRBJ1-1; D gene ambiguous. Germline-derived CDR1 and CDR2 are PRHDT and FYEKMQ (reference sequence). V dropped 0 bases and J dropped 0 bases, with 11 bases sitting between them. The CDR3 consists of 16 residues. The CDR3 is CASSLGVKQLNTEAFF. DNA of the CDR3: TGTGCCAGCAGCTTAGGCGTGAAACAACTGAACACTGAAGCTTTCTTT.

The CDR3 sequence: CASSPRGSGGLEDTQYF. CDR3 bases: TGTGCCAGCTCACCACGGGGTAGCGGGGGACTCGAGGATACGCAGTATTTT. The chain recombines TRBV18 with TRBJ2-3; 9 positions agree with TRBD2. This CDR3 contains 17 residues. V trimming: 1 base; J trimming: 6 bases; junction bases outside the gene matches: 11. The germline CDR1 and CDR2 sequences are KGHSH and LQKENI.

CDR3 DNA sequence: TGTGCCAGCAGTGACGACCCGGGGGGGAACACAGATACGCAGTATTTT. It translates to CASSDDPGGNTDTQYF. The rearrangement uses TRBV2 and TRBJ2-3; 8 nucleotides line up with TRBD2. The CDR3 is 16 amino acids. Germline V gives CDR1 SNHLY, CDR2 FYNNEI. J was trimmed by 2 bases and V by 3 bases; bases with no gene match: 7.

The chain uses TRBV7-2 and TRBJ2-7, with 8 bases identical to TRBD1. The CDR3 length is 16 residues. Per germline, CDR1 SGHTA and CDR2 FQGNSA. The V and J ends lost 3 bases and 0 bases, in that order; junction bases with no gene match: 7. The CDR3 here is CASSLLGQAYSYEQYF. CDR3 nucleotide sequence: TGTGCCAGCAGCTTGTTGGGACAGGCCTACTCCTACGAGCAGTACTTC.

This clone was seen once. The chain couples TRBV5-6 to TRBJ2-7; TRBD2 matches 7 bases. This CDR3 spans 14 amino acids. The junction had 6 bases not matched to a gene; V was cut back by 0 bases and J by 6 bases. The germline gives CDR1 SGHDT, CDR2 YYEEEE. The CDR3 DNA reads as TGTGCCAGCAGCTTGGGGACCGGCGGGGGCGAGCAGTACTTC. This encodes CASSLGTGGGEQYF.

The V and J genes are TRBV21-1 and TRBJ1-1; TRBD1, the table's D call, was not compared with the DNA. TRBV21-1 is labeled a pseudogene. The CDR3 loop spans 14 amino acids. CDR3 protein: CASSTTTGNTEAFF. CDR3 nucleotides: TGTGCCAGCAGCACCACGACAGGGAACACTGAAGCTTTCTTT.

The rearrangement joins TRBV6-5 to TRBJ2-5; D is ambiguous. V lost 6 bases to trimming and J lost 5 bases, with 13 bases between them. The germline V gene encodes CDR1 MNHEY and CDR2 SVGAGI. The CDR3 loop spans 13 amino acids. For the CDR3, the DNA is TGTGCCAGCAGCCTTAATACCCGGGAGACCCAGTACTTC. This translates into CASSLNTRETQYF.

This clone was counted once. The V gene is TRBV27, the J gene TRBJ1-6, with a tentative D call TRBD1 (6 bases). The germline V gene encodes CDR1 MNHEY and CDR2 SMNVEV (reference sequence). CDR3 length: 14 amino acids. V was pared by 5 bases and J by 10 bases, with 15 bases between. The CDR3 loop is CASSMLQGGSPLHF. The CDR3, as DNA: TGTGCCAGCAGTATGTTACAGGGTGGCTCACCCCTCCACTTT.

The V and J genes are TRBV25-1 and TRBJ1-1, with D possibly matching TRBD1 (6 bases). The length of the CDR3 is 12 residues. Germline V lookup: CDR1 MGHDK, CDR2 SYGVNS. V was trimmed by 5 bases and J by 11 bases, leaving 15 bases between them. The CDR3, as DNA: TGTGCCAGCAGTCCCCAGGGGACGGGGGCTTTCTTT. Translation: CASSPQGTGAFF. Supplemented by reference TRBV25-1 and TRBJ1-1, the full variable domain reads EADIYQTPRYLVIGTGKKITLECSQTMGHDKMYWYQQDPGMELHLIHYSYGVNSTEKGDLSSESTVSRIRTEHFPLTLESARPSHTSQYLCASSPQGTGAFFGQGTRLTVV.

The CDR3 loop is CASKTDSSYNSPLHF. The CDR3 nucleotides read TGTGCCAGCAAGACGGACAGCTCCTATAATTCACCCCTCCACTTT. V is TRBV5-5 and J is TRBJ1-6, with a tentative D call TRBD1 (6 bases). Trimming left V 6 bases short and J 0 bases short, with 10 bases between. Germline V gene data show CDR1 as SGHKS and CDR2 as YYEKEE (reference sequence). This CDR3 contains 15 residues.